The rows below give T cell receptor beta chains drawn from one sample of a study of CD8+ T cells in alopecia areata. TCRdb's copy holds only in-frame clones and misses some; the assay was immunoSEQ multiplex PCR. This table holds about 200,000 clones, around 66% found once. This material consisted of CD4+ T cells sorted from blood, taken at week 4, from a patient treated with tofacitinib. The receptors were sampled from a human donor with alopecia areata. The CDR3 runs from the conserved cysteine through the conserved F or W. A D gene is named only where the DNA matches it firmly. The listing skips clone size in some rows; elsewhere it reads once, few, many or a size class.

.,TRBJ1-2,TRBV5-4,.,CASTLGDRPNYGYTF,TGTGCCAGCACCCTTGGCGACCGACCTAACTATGGCTACACCTTC
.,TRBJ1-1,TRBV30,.,CAWSRGENTEAFF,TGTGCCTGGAGTCGGGGGGAGAACACTGAAGCTTTCTTT
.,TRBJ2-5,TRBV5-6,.,CASSLGWRGETQYF,TGTGCCAGCAGCTTGGGGTGGAGGGGAGAGACCCAGTACTTC
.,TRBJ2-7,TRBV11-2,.,CASSLVTETYEQYF,TGTGCCAGCAGCTTAGTTACAGAGACCTACGAGCAGTACTTC
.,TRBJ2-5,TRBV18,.,CASSPPEETQYF,TGTGCCAGCTCACCACCTGAAGAGACCCAGTACTTC
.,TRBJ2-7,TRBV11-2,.,CASSAFQGGSYEQYF,TGTGCCAGCAGCGCATTCCAGGGGGGATCCTACGAGCAGTACTTC
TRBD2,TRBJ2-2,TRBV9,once,CASSVAGGRNTGELFF,TGTGCCAGCAGCGTAGCGGGGGGGCGGAACACCGGGGAGCTGTTTTTT
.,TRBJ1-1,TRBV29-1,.,CSVGAYPGHRRVRNTEAFF,TGCAGCGTTGGGGCTTATCCAGGACACCGCCGCGTTCGGAACACTGAAGCTTTCTTT
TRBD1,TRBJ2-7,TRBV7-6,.,CASSPLTGDSSYEQYF,TGTGCCAGCAGCCCACTAACTGGGGACAGTTCCTACGAGCAGTACTTC
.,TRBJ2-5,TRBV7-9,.,CASSSSRETQYF,TGTGCCAGCAGCTCGTCCCGGGAGACCCAGTACTTC
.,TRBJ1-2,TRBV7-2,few,CASSLDGGGDTF,TGTGCCAGCAGCTTAGATGGCGGGGGGGACACCTTC
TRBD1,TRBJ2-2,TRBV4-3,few,CASSQEMNRGNTGELFF,TGCGCCAGCAGCCAAGAAATGAACAGGGGAAACACCGGGGAGCTGTTTTTT
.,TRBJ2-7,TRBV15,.,CATSRDPDGFNEQYF,TGTGCCACCAGCAGAGATCCGGATGGGTTTAACGAGCAGTACTTC
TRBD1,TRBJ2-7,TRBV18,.,CASSPAGTVGHEQYF,TGTGCCAGCTCACCCGCTGGGACAGTGGGTCACGAGCAGTACTTC
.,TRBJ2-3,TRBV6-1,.,CASMGPTDTQYF,TGTGCCAGCATGGGGCCCACAGATACGCAGTATTTT
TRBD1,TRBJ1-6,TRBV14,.,CASSRGTDYNSPLHF,TGTGCCAGCAGCCGCGGGACAGACTATAATTCACCCCTCCACTTT
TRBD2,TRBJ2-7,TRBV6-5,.,CASKLAGGDEQYF,TGTGCCAGCAAGCTAGCGGGGGGAGACGAGCAGTACTTC
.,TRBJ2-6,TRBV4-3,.,CASSQVVEANVLTF,TGCGCCAGCAGCCAAGTTGTCGAGGCCAACGTCCTGACTTTC
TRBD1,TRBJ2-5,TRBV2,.,CATEEDRGYGTQYF,TGTGCCACCGAGGAGGACAGGGGCTATGGGACCCAGTACTTC
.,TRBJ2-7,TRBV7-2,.,CASSLGGTGSYEQYF,TGTGCCAGCAGCTTAGGTGGTACGGGATCCTACGAGCAGTACTTC
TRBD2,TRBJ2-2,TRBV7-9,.,CASSLWGAGANNTGELFF,TGTGCCAGCAGCCTCTGGGGAGCGGGGGCCAATAACACCGGGGAGCTGTTTTTT
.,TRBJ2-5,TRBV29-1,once,CSVESRGQETQYF,TGCAGCGTTGAATCCCGTGGCCAAGAGACCCAGTACTTC
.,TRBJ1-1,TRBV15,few,CATSRDGLNTEAFF,TGTGCCACCAGCAGGGACGGCCTAAACACTGAAGCTTTCTTT
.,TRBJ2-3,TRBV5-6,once,CASSPGAADTQYF,TGTGCCAGCAGCCCCGGGGCAGCAGATACGCAGTATTTT
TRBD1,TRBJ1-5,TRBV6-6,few,CASSYPQGSDQPQHF,TGTGCCAGCAGTTACCCACAGGGGTCGGACCAGCCCCAGCATTTT
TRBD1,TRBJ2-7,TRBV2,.,CASSSRGNEQYF,TGTGCCAGCAGTTCCAGGGGGAACGAGCAGTACTTC
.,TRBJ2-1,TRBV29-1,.,CSVLPSYNEQFF,TGCAGCGTTCTCCCATCCTACAATGAGCAGTTCTTC
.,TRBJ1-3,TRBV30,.,CAWQGFSGNTIYF,TGTGCCTGGCAGGGATTCTCTGGAAACACCATATATTTT
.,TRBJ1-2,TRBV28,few,CASTGGLTFYTF,TGTGCCAGCACCGGCGGCCTTACCTTCTACACCTTC
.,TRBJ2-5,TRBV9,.,CASSETGRGGETQYF,TGTGCCAGCAGCGAGACCGGCAGGGGAGGGGAGACCCAGTACTTC
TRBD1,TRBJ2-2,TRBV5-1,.,CASSLGGVSTGELFF,TGCGCCAGCAGCTTAGGGGGCGTGAGCACCGGGGAGCTGTTTTTT
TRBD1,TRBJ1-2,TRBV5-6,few,CASRRDRAYGYTF,TGTGCCAGCAGGCGGGACAGGGCGTATGGCTACACCTTC
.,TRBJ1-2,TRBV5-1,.,CASSLGQSYGYTF,TGCGCCAGCAGCTTGGGGCAGTCCTATGGCTACACCTTC
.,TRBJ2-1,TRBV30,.,CAWSPQGPEQFF,TGTGCCTGGAGTCCGCAGGGCCCCGAGCAGTTCTTC
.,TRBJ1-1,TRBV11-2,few,CASSLENLGGTEAFF,TGTGCCAGCAGCTTAGAGAACCTGGGGGGAACTGAAGCTTTCTTT
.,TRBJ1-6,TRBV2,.,CASRLSYNSPLHF,TGTGCCAGCAGGCTTTCCTATAATTCACCCCTCCACTTT
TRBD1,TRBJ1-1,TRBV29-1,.,CSYLRGRLNTEAFF,TGCAGCTACCTCAGGGGGCGTTTGAACACTGAAGCTTTCTTT
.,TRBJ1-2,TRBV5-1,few,CASSLAANYGYTF,TGCGCCAGCAGCCTAGCCGCTAACTATGGCTACACCTTC
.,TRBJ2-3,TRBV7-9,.,CASSSPLGQADTQYF,TGTGCCAGCAGCTCCCCCCTGGGGCAGGCAGATACGCAGTATTTT
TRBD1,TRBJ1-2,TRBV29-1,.,CSVGTGREGYTF,TGCAGCGTTGGGACAGGGCGGGAAGGCTACACCTTC
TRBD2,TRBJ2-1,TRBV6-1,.,CASSKGLAGNYNEQFF,TGTGCCAGCAGTAAAGGACTAGCGGGCAACTACAATGAGCAGTTCTTC
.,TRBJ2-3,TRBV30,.,CAWGQNTDTQYF,TGTGCCTGGGGACAGAATACAGATACGCAGTATTTT
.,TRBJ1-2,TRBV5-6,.,CASSLKGSYGYTF,TGTGCCAGCAGCTTGAAGGGGAGCTATGGCTACACCTTC
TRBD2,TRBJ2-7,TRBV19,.,CASRGLAGESYEQYF,TGTGCCAGTAGGGGACTAGCGGGGGAGTCCTACGAGCAGTACTTC
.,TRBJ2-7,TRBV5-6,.,CASSLPGAASYEQYF,TGTGCCAGCAGCCTCCCCGGGGCAGCCTCCTACGAGCAGTACTTC
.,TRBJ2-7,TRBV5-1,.,CASSLEPGQRYSTADYEQYF,TGCGCCAGCAGCTTGGAACCGGGACAAAGATACTCAACAGCCGACTACGAGCAGTACTTC
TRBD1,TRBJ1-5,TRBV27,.,CASSALTGGNNQPQHF,TGTGCCAGCAGTGCCCTCACAGGGGGTAACAATCAGCCCCAGCATTTT
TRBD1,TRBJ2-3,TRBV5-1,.,CASSLTGASTDTQYF,TGCGCCAGCAGCTTGACAGGGGCTAGCACAGATACGCAGTATTTT
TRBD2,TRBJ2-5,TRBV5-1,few,CASSTGGLQETQYF,TGCGCCAGCAGTACGGGGGGACTGCAAGAGACCCAGTACTTC
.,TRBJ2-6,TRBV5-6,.,CASSLGHPLVLTF,TGTGCCAGCAGCTTGGGACACCCCTTGGTCCTGACTTTC
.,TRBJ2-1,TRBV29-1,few,CSVDWDSNEQFF,TGCAGCGTTGATTGGGACTCCAATGAGCAGTTCTTC
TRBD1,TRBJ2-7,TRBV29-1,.,CSVAGLGQGPYEQYF,TGCAGCGTTGCTGGGTTGGGACAGGGGCCCTACGAGCAGTACTTC
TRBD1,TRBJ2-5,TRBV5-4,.,CASRATGGAETQYF,TGTGCCAGCAGGGCGACAGGGGGCGCGGAGACCCAGTACTTC
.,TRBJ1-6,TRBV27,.,CASPDSPLHF,TGTGCCAGCCCCGATTCACCCCTCCACTTT
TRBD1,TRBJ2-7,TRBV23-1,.,CASSRSGGEQYF,TGCGCCAGCAGTCGTTCAGGGGGTGAGCAGTACTTC